Listed below are T cell receptor beta chains from one sample, sequenced in a study of blood T cells in healthy people across ages. TCRdb used MiXCR to reprocess the 5' RACE reads, holding one entry per CDR3 protein. The sample has some 800,000 distinct CDR3 sequences; under 55% are singletons. The sample was blood. Receptor source: a man aged 55-75 years in good health. CDR3s include the opening cysteine and the closing phenylalanine or tryptophan. D genes are given only for firm matches. Size is stated for part of the rows, as once, few or many counts, or as a class when the clone is expanded.

abundance	d_gene	v_gene	j_gene	CDR3aa	CDR3nt
-	-	TRBV20-1	TRBJ2-7	CSAEGLNLYEQYF	TGCAGTGCAGAGGGGCTGAATCTCTACGAGCAGTACTTC
-	TRBD2	TRBV20-1	TRBJ2-1	CSARDSGRALGSEQFF	TGCAGTGCCAGGGATAGCGGGAGGGCCTTAGGTTCTGAGCAGTTCTTC
few	-	TRBV20-1	TRBJ1-5	CSANRESNQPQHF	TGCAGTGCTAACAGGGAGAGCAATCAGCCCCAGCATTTT
-	-	TRBV6-2/TRBV6-3	TRBJ1-5	CASRAAGHGNQPQHF	TGTGCCAGCAGAGCGGCAGGCCATGGGAATCAGCCCCAGCATTTT
-	TRBD1	TRBV12-3/TRBV12-4	TRBJ1-6	CASSGDRGSPLHF	TGTGCCAGCAGCGGGGACAGGGGTTCACCCCTCCACTTT
-	-	TRBV4-3	TRBJ1-6	CASSPGDLYNSPLHF	TGCGCCAGCAGCCCAGGGGACCTCTATAATTCACCCCTCCACTTT
-	-	TRBV20-1	TRBJ2-5	CSARDRVGNNEQYF	TGCAGTGCTAGAGATCGGGTAGGAAATAATGAGCAGTACTTC
-	TRBD2	TRBV24-1	TRBJ2-3	CATSDPGTSGTSTDTQYF	TGTGCCACCAGTGACCCGGGGACTAGCGGAACTAGCACAGATACGCAGTATTTT
-	TRBD1	TRBV20-1	TRBJ2-2	CSAAGQGDRTGELFF	TGCAGTGCTGCTGGACAGGGGGACCGCACCGGGGAGCTGTTTTTT
few	TRBD1	TRBV25-1	TRBJ1-2	CASSKQGQPGYTF	TGTGCCAGCAGTAAACAGGGACAGCCCGGCTACACCTTC
-	-	TRBV7-9	TRBJ1-1	CASNQYGAEAFF	TGTGCCAGCAACCAATATGGGGCTGAAGCTTTCTTT
-	TRBD2	TRBV20-1	TRBJ2-7	CSAGTSGGSSYEQYF	TGCAGTGCGGGGACTAGCGGGGGGTCCTCCTACGAGCAGTACTTC
-	TRBD1	TRBV7-9	TRBJ2-3	CASSYPQGRRTDTQYF	TGTGCCAGCAGCTACCCACAGGGGCGTCGCACAGATACGCAGTATTTT
many	-	TRBV20-1	TRBJ1-2	CSAPRGGTHGYTF	TGCAGTGCTCCCCGGGGGGGTACGCATGGCTACACCTTC
-	-	TRBV7-9	TRBJ1-1	CASSTNTLNTEAFF	TGTGCCAGCAGCACAAACACCTTGAACACTGAAGCTTTCTTT
-	-	TRBV9	TRBJ2-7	CASSPGFGSYEQYF	TGTGCCAGCAGCCCTGGCTTCGGATCCTACGAGCAGTACTTC
-	-	TRBV2	TRBJ2-2	CASSVGLGYTGELFF	TGTGCCAGCAGTGTCGGACTGGGATACACCGGGGAGCTGTTTTTT
-	-	TRBV7-2	TRBJ2-2	CASPREGTGELFF	TGTGCCAGCCCCCGAGAGGGAACCGGGGAGCTGTTTTTT
-	-	TRBV18	TRBJ2-1	CASSPVTHNEQFF	TGTGCCAGCTCACCGGTAACCCACAATGAGCAGTTCTTC
few	-	TRBV4-3	TRBJ2-3	CASSPEALSTDTQYF	TGCGCCAGCAGCCCAGAGGCCTTAAGCACAGATACGCAGTATTTT
few	TRBD2	TRBV6-5	TRBJ2-1	CASSYGRGAGSEQFF	TGTGCCAGCAGTTACGGGCGGGGGGCCGGGAGTGAGCAGTTCTTC
few	-	TRBV20-1	TRBJ1-5	CSAAQAGQPQHF	TGCAGTGCCGCCCAGGCGGGGCAGCCCCAGCATTTT
-	-	TRBV5-1	TRBJ2-7	CASSLGVSPHEQYF	TGCGCCAGCAGCTTGGGAGTCAGCCCCCACGAGCAGTACTTC
few	-	TRBV5-1	TRBJ2-6	CTSSLEAHVLTF	TGCACCAGCAGCTTGGAAGCTCACGTCCTGACTTTC
few	-	TRBV7-9	TRBJ2-3	CASSFSNRLTVQYF	TGTGCCAGCAGCTTCTCCAACCGTCTAACGGTGCAGTATTTT
-	-	TRBV11-2	TRBJ2-3	CASSERGGDTQYF	TGTGCCAGCAGCGAGAGGGGGGGTGATACGCAGTATTTT
-	TRBD2	TRBV20-1	TRBJ2-5	CSAGLAGGYQETQYF	TGCAGTGCTGGGTTAGCGGGGGGGTACCAAGAGACCCAGTACTTC